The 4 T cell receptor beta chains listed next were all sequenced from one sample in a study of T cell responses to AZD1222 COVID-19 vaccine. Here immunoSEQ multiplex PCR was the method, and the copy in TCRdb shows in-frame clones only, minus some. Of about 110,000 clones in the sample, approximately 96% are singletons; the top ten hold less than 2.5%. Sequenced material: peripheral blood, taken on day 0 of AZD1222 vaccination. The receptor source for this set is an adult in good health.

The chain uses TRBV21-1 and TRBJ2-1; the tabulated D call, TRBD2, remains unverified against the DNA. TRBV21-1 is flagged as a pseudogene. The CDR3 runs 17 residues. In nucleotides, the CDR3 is TGTGCCAGCAGCAAACCGAGACTATGGGGATCCTACAATGAGCAGTTCTTC. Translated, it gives CASSKPRLWGSYNEQFF.

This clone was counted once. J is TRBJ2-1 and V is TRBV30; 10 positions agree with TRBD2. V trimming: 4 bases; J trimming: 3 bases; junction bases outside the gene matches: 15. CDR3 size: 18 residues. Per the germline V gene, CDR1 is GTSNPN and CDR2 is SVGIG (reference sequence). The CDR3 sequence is CAWTPAGGPAGVYNEQFF. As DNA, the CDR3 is TGTGCCTGGACTCCAGCGGGAGGGCCAGCTGGTGTCTACAATGAGCAGTTCTTC.

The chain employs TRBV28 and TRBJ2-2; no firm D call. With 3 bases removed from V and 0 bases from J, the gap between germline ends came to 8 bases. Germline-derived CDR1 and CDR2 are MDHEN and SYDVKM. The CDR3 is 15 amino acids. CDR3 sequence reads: CASSFSTSNTGELFF. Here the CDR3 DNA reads TGTGCCAGCAGTTTTAGTACGTCGAACACCGGGGAGCTGTTTTTT. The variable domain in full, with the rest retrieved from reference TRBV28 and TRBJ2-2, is DVKVTQSSRYLVKRTGEKVFLECVQDMDHENMFWYRQDPGLGLRLIYFSYDVKMKEKGDIPEGYSVSREKKERFSLILESASTNQTSMYLCASSFSTSNTGELFFGEGSRLTVL.

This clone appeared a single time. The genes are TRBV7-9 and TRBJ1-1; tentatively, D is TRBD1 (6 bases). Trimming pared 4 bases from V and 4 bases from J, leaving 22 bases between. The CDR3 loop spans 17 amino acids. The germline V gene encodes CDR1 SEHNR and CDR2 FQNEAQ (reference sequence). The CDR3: CASSSTKHNRDGTEAFF. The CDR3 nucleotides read TGTGCCAGCAGCTCAACAAAACATAACAGGGACGGCACTGAAGCTTTCTTT.